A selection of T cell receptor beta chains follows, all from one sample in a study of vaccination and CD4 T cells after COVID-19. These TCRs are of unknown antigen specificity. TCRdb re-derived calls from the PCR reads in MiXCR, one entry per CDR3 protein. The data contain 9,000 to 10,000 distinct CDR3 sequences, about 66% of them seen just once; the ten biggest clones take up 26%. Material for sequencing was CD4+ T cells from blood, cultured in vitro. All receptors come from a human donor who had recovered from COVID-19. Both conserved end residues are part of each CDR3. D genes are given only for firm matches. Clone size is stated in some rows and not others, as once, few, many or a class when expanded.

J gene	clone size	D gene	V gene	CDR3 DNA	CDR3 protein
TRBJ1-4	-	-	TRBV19	TGTGCCAGTAGGTTCGGGCAGAATAATGAAAAACTGTTTTTT	CASRFGQNNEKLFF
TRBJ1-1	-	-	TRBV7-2	TGTGCCAGCAGCTTCCAATTAGGACAGATCGGGGCTTTCTTT	CASSFQLGQIGAFF
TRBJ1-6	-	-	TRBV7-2	TGTGCCAGCAGCTCACCTGGGAGGACACCCCTCCACTTT	CASSSPGRTPLHF
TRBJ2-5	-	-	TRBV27	TGTGCCAGCAGTTTTTGGGGGCTTGGGGAGACCCAGTACTTC	CASSFWGLGETQYF
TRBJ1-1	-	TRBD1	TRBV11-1	TGTGCCAGCAGCCCTTCCGTCGACAGGGCAAATGAAGCTTTCTTT	CASSPSVDRANEAFF
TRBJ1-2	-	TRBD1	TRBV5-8	TGTGCCAGCAGCTTGGCCGGACAGGGTCTCTATGGCTACACCTTC	CASSLAGQGLYGYTF
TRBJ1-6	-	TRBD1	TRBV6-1	TGTGCCAGCAGCCCCCATTTAGGACAGGGGGCTTCTAATTCACCCCTCCACTTT	CASSPHLGQGASNSPLHF
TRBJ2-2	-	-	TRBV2	TGTGCCAGCAGTGATCAGGGGGGTGCCGGGGAGCTGTTTTTT	CASSDQGGAGELFF
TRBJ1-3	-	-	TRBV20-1	TGCAGTGCTTCCCGGGCCCCAGGGGGAAACACCATATATTTT	CSASRAPGGNTIYF
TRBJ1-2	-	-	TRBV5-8	TGTGCCAGCAGCTTGGTAGGGCTCGGTGGCTACACCTTC	CASSLVGLGGYTF
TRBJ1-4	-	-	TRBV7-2	TGTGCCAGCAGCTTAGCTGGGGGGGGCCGGGAGGAAAAACTGTTTTTT	CASSLAGGGREEKLFF
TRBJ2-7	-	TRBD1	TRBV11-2	TGTGCCAGCAGCTGGAACCGGGACAGTGTATACTACGAGCAGTACTTC	CASSWNRDSVYYEQYF
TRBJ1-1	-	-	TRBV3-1	TGTGCCAGCAGCCAAGGGGTGGGCACTGAAGCTTTCTTT	CASSQGVGTEAFF
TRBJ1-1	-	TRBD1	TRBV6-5	TGTGCCAGCAGTTACTCCGGGACAGGGGGCACTGAAGCTTTCTTT	CASSYSGTGGTEAFF
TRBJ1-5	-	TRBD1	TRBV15	TGTGCCACCAGCAGAGATCCCTACAGGGGAAGCAATCAGCCCCAGCATTTT	CATSRDPYRGSNQPQHF
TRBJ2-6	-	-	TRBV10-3	TGTGCCATCAGTGAGGCAGGGACCCCTGGGGCCAACGTCCTGACTTTC	CAISEAGTPGANVLTF
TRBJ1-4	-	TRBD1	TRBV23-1	TGCGCCAGCAGTCAAGGGGACAGGGGGACTGAAAAACTGTTTTTT	CASSQGDRGTEKLFF
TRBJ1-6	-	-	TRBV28	TGTGCCAGCAGGGTAGGGGGTAGCTCCTATAATTCACCCCTCCACTTT	CASRVGGSSYNSPLHF
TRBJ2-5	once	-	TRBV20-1	TGCAGTGCTAGAGGATGGTCCCAAGAGACCCAGTACTTC	CSARGWSQETQYF
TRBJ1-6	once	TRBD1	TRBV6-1	TGTGCCAGCAGTCGTCGACAGGGGGATGGTTCACCCCTCCACTTT	CASSRRQGDGSPLHF
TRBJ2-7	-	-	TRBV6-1	TGTGCCAGCTGCGTAGGCGGGGTTGTCTACGAGCAGTACTTC	CASCVGGVVYEQYF
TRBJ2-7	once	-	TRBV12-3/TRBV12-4	TGTGCCAGCAGCCGGGGACTTTCCTCCTACGAGCAGTACTTC	CASSRGLSSYEQYF
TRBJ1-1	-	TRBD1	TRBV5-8	TGTGCCAGCAGCCTCCGGACAGGGGGGAACACTGAAGCTTTCTTT	CASSLRTGGNTEAFF
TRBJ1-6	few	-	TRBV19	TGTGCCAGTAATATCGGAACCTATAATTCACCCCTCCACTTT	CASNIGTYNSPLHF
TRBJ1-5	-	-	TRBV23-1	TGCGCCAGCAGCTTCGGGACACCTAATCAGCCCCAGCATTTT	CASSFGTPNQPQHF
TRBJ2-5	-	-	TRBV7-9	TGCGCCAGCAGCTTGGATACAGCCCAAGAGACCCAGTACTTC	CASSLDTAQETQYF
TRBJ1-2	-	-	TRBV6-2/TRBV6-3	TGTGCCAGCACCCCGAGGGGAAACTATGGCTACACCTTC	CASTPRGNYGYTF
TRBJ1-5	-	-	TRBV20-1	TGCAGTGCTAAAGATACAAGGGATCAGCCCCAGCATTTT	CSAKDTRDQPQHF
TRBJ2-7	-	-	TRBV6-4	TGTGCCAGCAGTGAACAGCCGCTGGGCGAGCAGTACTTC	CASSEQPLGEQYF
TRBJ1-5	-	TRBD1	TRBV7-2	TGTGCCAGCAGCTTAGCGGGACAGGGGGCGAATCAGCCCCAGCATTTT	CASSLAGQGANQPQHF
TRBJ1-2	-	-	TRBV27	TGTGCCAGCAGTTTTTCGGCAGTGCCCTATGGCTACACCTTC	CASSFSAVPYGYTF
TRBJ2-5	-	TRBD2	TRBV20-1	TGCAGTGCTAGAACTAGCGGAAACGATTGGCCCCAGTACTTC	CSARTSGNDWPQYF
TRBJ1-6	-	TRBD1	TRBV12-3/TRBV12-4	TGTGCCAGCAGTTTAAACCTTGATGGGACAGGGTATTCACCCCTCCACTTT	CASSLNLDGTGYSPLHF
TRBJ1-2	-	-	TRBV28	TGTGCCAGCAGGGGGGAGAGAGCCTATGGCTACACCTTC	CASRGERAYGYTF
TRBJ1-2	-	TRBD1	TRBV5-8	TGTGCCAGCACCATATGGACAGGAGCCTATGGCTACACCTTC	CASTIWTGAYGYTF
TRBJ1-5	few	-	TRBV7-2	TGTGCCACACAACCGGAGAGAGGCAATCAGCCCCAGCATTTT	CATQPERGNQPQHF
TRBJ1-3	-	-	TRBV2	TGTGCCAGCAGTGTCCAGGGAACTACTGGAAACACCATATATTTT	CASSVQGTTGNTIYF
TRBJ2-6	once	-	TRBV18	TGTGCCAGCTCACAACCGGGGTTCTCTGGGGCCAACGTCCTGACTTTC	CASSQPGFSGANVLTF
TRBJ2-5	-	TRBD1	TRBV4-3	TGCGCCAGCAGCCAAGGTGGGACAGCCGAAGAGACCCAGTACTTC	CASSQGGTAEETQYF
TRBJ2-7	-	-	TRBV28	TGTGCCAGCAGTTTACCTCAGGGACCCTACGAGCAGTACTTC	CASSLPQGPYEQYF
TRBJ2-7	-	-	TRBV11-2	TGTGCCAGCAGCAGTAGCGACAGCCTTTCCTACGAGCAGTACTTC	CASSSSDSLSYEQYF
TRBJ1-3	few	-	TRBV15	TGTGCCACTTCTTGGTCCGTCTCCTCTGGAAACACCATATATTTT	CATSWSVSSGNTIYF
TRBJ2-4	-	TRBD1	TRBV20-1	TGCAGTGCTAGCCCGACAGGGGGCTCATACATTCAGTACTTC	CSASPTGGSYIQYF
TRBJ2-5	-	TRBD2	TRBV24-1	TGTGCCACCAGTGATTTGGTCTCAGCGGGGGACCTCCAAGAGACCCAGTACTTC	CATSDLVSAGDLQETQYF
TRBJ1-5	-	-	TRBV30	TGTGCCTGGAAGGGGTGGGGGTCGGGCCAGCCCCAGCATTTT	CAWKGWGSGQPQHF
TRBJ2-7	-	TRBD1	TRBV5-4	TGTGCCAGCAGCTCCCAGGGACAGGGAGCCGAGCAGTACTTC	CASSSQGQGAEQYF
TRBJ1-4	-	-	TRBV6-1	TGTGCCACCCATCGCTCTAATGAAAAACTGTTTTTT	CATHRSNEKLFF
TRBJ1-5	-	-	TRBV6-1	TGTGCCAGCGGTGAAAGCCTTCCTAATCAGCCCCAGCATTTT	CASGESLPNQPQHF
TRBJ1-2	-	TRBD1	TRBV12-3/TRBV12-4	TGTGCCAGCAGCCACACAGGGGGATTGAGGGGCTACACCTTC	CASSHTGGLRGYTF
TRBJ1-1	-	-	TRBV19	TGTGCCACCCGGGGGGGGGGGCAGAATGAAGCTTTCTTT	CATRGGGQNEAFF
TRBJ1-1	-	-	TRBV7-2	TGTGCCAGCAGCTTTAGTGTAAACACTGAAGCTTTCTTT	CASSFSVNTEAFF
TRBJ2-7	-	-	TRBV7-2	TGTGCCAGCAGCCTAGGGGGGGGCTACGAGCAGTACTTC	CASSLGGGYEQYF
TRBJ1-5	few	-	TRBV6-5	TGTGCCAGCAGTTCGGGTGGGTGGGGTGGCAATCAGCCCCAGCATTTT	CASSSGGWGGNQPQHF
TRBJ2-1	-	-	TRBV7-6	TGTGCCAGCAGCTTGGGAGATTCCAATGAGCAGTTCTTC	CASSLGDSNEQFF
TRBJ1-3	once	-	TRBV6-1	TGTGCCAGCAGTGAAGGGGGCTCTGGAAACACCATATATTTT	CASSEGGSGNTIYF
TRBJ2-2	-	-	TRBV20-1	TGCAGTGCTAGCCCGGGACAGAACACCGGGGAGCTGTTTTTT	CSASPGQNTGELFF
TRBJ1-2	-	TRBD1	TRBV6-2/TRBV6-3	TGTGCCAGCAAAAGGACAGGGGAGGATGGCTACACCTTC	CASKRTGEDGYTF